Below, 5 T cell receptor beta chains from the same sample are listed, as sequenced in a study of blood T cells in healthy people across ages. Alongside a J-beta primer mix, a sample-barcoded 5' primer served in a second PCR lasting about 7 to 12 cycles. TCRdb re-called the 5' RACE reads through MiXCR, storing one row per CDR3 protein. This sample has 650,000 to 800,000 distinct CDR3 sequences, with around 50% found just once. The sequencing sample was made of blood. Receptors were obtained from an elderly woman in good health.

The sample holds many counts of this clonotype. The CDR3 protein is CASNRQENTEAFF. CDR3 DNA sequence: TGCGCCAGTAATAGACAGGAGAACACTGAAGCTTTCTTT. This chain connects TRBV5-1 to TRBJ1-1; D perhaps matches TRBD1 (6 bases). The germline CDR1 and CDR2 sequences are SGHRS and YFSETQ. V was shortened by 8 bases and J by 1 base, with 12 bases between the two germline ends. The CDR3 has 13 residues. Full variable domain (outside the CDR3, taken from reference TRBV5-1 and TRBJ1-1): KAGVTQTPRYLIKTRGQQVTLSCSPISGHRSVSWYQQTPGQGLQFLFEYFSETQRNKGNFPGRFSGRQFSNSRSEMNVSTLELGDSALYLCASNRQENTEAFFGQGTRLTVV.

The chain links TRBV4-2 to TRBJ2-5, with TRBD2 identical over 13 bases. J gave up 2 bases and V 1 base, and 4 bases lay outside the gene matches. Germline V lookup: CDR1 LGHNA, CDR2 YNFKEQ. The CDR3 runs to 17 residues. The CDR3 coding sequence is TGTGCCAGCAGCCAAGTCCCGGGACTAGCGGGACAAGAGACCCAGTACTTC. This codes for CASSQVPGLAGQETQYF.

The gene calls are TRBV6-2 or TRBV6-3 and TRBJ1-1; no definite D call. CDR3 size: 14 residues. In germline, CDR1 is MNHEY, CDR2 SVGEGT. V was cut by 0 bases and J by 5 bases, with 10 bases left in between. In DNA form, the CDR3 reads TGTGCCAGCAGTTACTCGGAACGGGGAACTGAAGCTTTCTTT. Residues: CASSYSERGTEAFF.

The J gene is TRBJ2-1, the V gene TRBV20-1; D is uncertain. V was shortened by 7 bases and J by 0 bases, with 7 bases between the two germline ends. Germline-derived CDR1 and CDR2 are DFQATT and SNEGSKA (reference sequence). CDR3 length equals 12 residues. The CDR3 sequence is CSVSISYNEQFF. The CDR3, as DNA: TGCAGTGTTTCGATCTCCTACAATGAGCAGTTCTTC.

With respect to this clonotype: Given a much more abundant clone one base away, this may be a read error. The rearrangement uses TRBV7-2 and TRBJ1-2; D is possibly TRBD1 (5 bases). The CDR3 totals 14 residues. The germline V gene encodes CDR1 SGHTA and CDR2 FQGNSA. CDR3 nucleotides: TGTGTCAGCAGCGCGGGACGTCGGAACTATGGCTACACCTTC. It translates to CVSSAGRRNYGYTF.